This T cell receptor beta chain was recovered during a study of blood T cells in healthy people across ages (dated by TCRdb to the mid-2010s). For the wider study: In model experiments, template switching captured about one uniquely barcoded TCR beta cDNA molecule for every two T cells. Using deep sequencing normalized with unique cDNA molecular identifiers, the study measured how TCR beta repertoire diversity changes with age. Donors were grouped into four age groups: young (average 16 years), middle-aged (around 39), aged (62) and long-lived (approximately 78). The study analyzed two additional independent replicas of 1 million unique cDNA reads from the same blood draw for two donors, one aged 18 to 30 and one aged 80 or older.

Libraries were prepared through 5' RACE. This sample was sequenced with an Illumina HiSeq 2500. The second PCR ran for roughly 7 to 11 cycles and used a J-beta primer mix along with a sample-barcoded 5' primer. A unique molecular identifier was introduced onto each TCR beta cDNA molecule by a template-switch 5' adaptor carrying 12 random nucleotides. Each sample yielded at least 3 million CDR3-containing paired-end reads. First-strand cDNA was synthesized from all RNA with the Mint cDNA synthesis kit, primed by a TRBC-specific oligonucleotide. After uracil-DNA glycosylase treatment, a first 18-cycle PCR used universal primers M1SS and BC2_uni_R on all cDNA. Per the source publication's procedure: For normalization, 1 million high-quality reads were randomly selected from each sample, with every read carrying a distinct molecular identifier. Reads with shared molecular identifiers were discarded instead of being binned into consensus sequences. MiTCR, run with a Q25 quality threshold and the strictest error-elimination algorithm, handled CDR3 identification, clonotype clustering and error correction. Lower-bound total TCR beta diversity was estimated with a nonparametric unseen species model using Euler transformation. TCRdb reprocessing: public reads trimmed at Q25 with fastp, clones called with MiXCR, in-frame beta chains kept. Under each unique CDR3 protein, matching rows form one entry showing the most common genes and DNA. The V and J calls and clone size come from TCRdb's table, not from the authors' own analysis. This sample has about 510,000 distinct CDR3 sequences in its table, and roughly a quarter of those were observed once. Jointly, the top ten make up approximately 3.7% of the sample.

General conclusions and limits of the study: As age increased, observed TCR beta diversity per million T cells dropped in a roughly linear way, and a significant reduction was already evident by age about 40. Estimates of total diversity based on one million sequenced T cells were regarded as lower bounds and as underestimates. The CMV infection status of donors was not known, potentially confounding age-related changes in expanded clonotypes. Conclusive comparison of naive and antigen-experienced compartments was prevented by the profiling of bulk unsorted PBMCs. Compared with the aged group, the long-lived group had more naive CD4+ T cells, fewer expanded clones and increased TCR diversity, suggesting age selection. There was a strong correlation between observed TCR beta diversity and the percentage of naive T cells measured by flow cytometry.

For this clonotype: Which antigen it targets is not known. No base quality information exists; no much larger clone differs at one position.

Systemically healthy Caucasian individuals from Russia, 35 to 50 in total and aged about 6 to 100 years, were included as donors. Each donor gave 8 to 10 milliliters of peripheral blood, drawn into EDTA-treated Vacutainer tubes. Ficoll-Paque density-gradient centrifugation was used to isolate PBMCs, with at least 6.5 million per sample. Trizol reagent was used to extract total RNA from the PBMCs, yielding at least 5 micrograms per sample. Naive CD45RAhigh/CD27high T cell percentages were measured by flow cytometry on a PBMC aliquot from every donor. In addition, the sample was reused for a study of T cells of mothers and their children. The second paper further reports: The donors were nine systemically healthy Caucasian individuals, made up of three mothers and their six children. cDNA synthesis used all of the extracted RNA, with 1.5 ug of RNA in each 15 ul reaction. In the second PCR, the M1S primer added sample barcodes and 2-4 random nucleotides. Each mother yielded over 8.5 million TCR beta CDR3 reads and each child 2.5 million to 3.5 million reads. Thymic selection shapes the output of TCR recombination in a similar way in related and unrelated pairs, and inherited differences have a minor effect. Normalized repertoire overlap was always found to be slightly, but never significantly, higher in related mother-child pairs than in unrelated mother-child pairs. Persistent microchimeric T cell clones were not detected, at a sensitivity of approximately 98 clones per million clonotypes. Deep NGS was used in the study to compare the TCR beta repertoires of mothers and children and to look for features that separate related mother-child pairs from unrelated individuals. Mothers averaged roughly 36 +/- 4 years of age and children averaged approximately 11 +/- 4 years. After adapter ligation with NEBNext reagents, the libraries were sequenced on Illumina HiSeq 2000 with 100+100 nt paired-end reads. To avoid cross-contamination, the mother libraries and the child libraries were prepared a month apart and sequenced in separate runs. Between roughly 500,000 and 2,100,000 distinct TCR beta clonotypes were identified per donor. Naive TCR beta clonotypes were estimated from low-frequency clonotypes matched to each donor's FACS-determined naive share, without sorting.

The specimen sequenced was blood. The receptor was derived from a boy aged 2 to 10 in good health.

The DNA sequence is as follows: TGTGCCAGCAGCTCCAGGACAGGGGAGGAGAATGGCTACACCTTC. Translated, this is CASSSRTGEENGYTF. The chain joins TRBV7-9 to TRBJ1-2, and TRBD1 matches 9 of the central bases. CDR1 SEHNR and CDR2 FQNEAQ were looked up in the germline V gene (reference sequence). Ends trimmed: V by 4 bases, J by 6 bases; bases unmatched to a gene: 9. The cysteine opens and the phenylalanine closes a CDR3 of 15 amino acids. The read is trimmed to its CDR3 DNA, 45 bases read in frame from base 1.